This record looks at one T cell receptor (beta chain) sequence and its context. Its antigen is unidentified. CD8 cells regarded as naive lacked CD45RO, were positively chosen for CCR7, and omitted terminally differentiated effector memory CD45RA+ cells. Profiled with immunoSEQ multiplex PCR; TCRdb holds only in-frame clones, not every one. Counted here are millions of clones, about 95% occurring once; the ten biggest clones make up about 1.1%. This sample stems from a study of shared clonotypes between healthy human individuals. Study observations and caveats: Of the naive CD4 clonotypes, around 4.9% were shared across a handful of donors. Measured sharing among donors was expected to vary with sequencing depth. The study generally estimated greater richness for naive than memory subsets.

The sequence came from a man between 18 and 35 years old in good health. Material for sequencing was naive CD8+ T cells sorted from blood.

The CDR3 nucleotides are TGCGCCAGCAACTCCGGGACAGGGTGGGAGACCCAGTACTTC. It translates to CASNSGTGWETQYF. This chain joins TRBV5-1 and TRBJ2-5; 9 bases line up with TRBD1. Looked up from germline, CDR1 is SGHRS and CDR2 is YFSETQ. This CDR3 is 14 amino acids long. After removal of 6 bases from V and 5 bases from J, the junction contained 8 bases not matched to a gene.